A single sample gave rise to the 9 T cell receptor beta chains below, sequenced in a study of blood T cell repertoires in COVID-19. Data came from immunoSEQ multiplex PCR; TCRdb stores just in-frame clones and leaves some out. This table holds about 210,000 clones, about four fifths found once. Sequenced: peripheral blood. Receptors originate from a woman in her thirties or forties with acute or convalescent COVID-19.

This chain joins TRBV7-8 and TRBJ2-7; D not resolved. This CDR3 has 13 amino acids. V gave up 1 base and J gave up 3 bases, with 7 bases separating them. Germline lookup yields CDR1 SGHVS and CDR2 FQNEAQ. CDR3 nucleotide sequence: TGTGCCAGCAGCTTAGGACTTTTCTACGAGCAGTACTTC. Encoded protein: CASSLGLFYEQYF.

In its sample, this clone was seen a few times. This chain links TRBV7-2 with TRBJ2-3, with 11 positions matching TRBD2. Losses at the gene ends were 5 bases for V and 0 bases for J; bases not matched to a gene: 7. The CDR3 runs to 17 residues. CDR1 is SGHTA, CDR2 FQGNSA, per germline. The CDR3 DNA reads TGTGCCAGCAGCCCCTCACGACTAGCGGGAAGCACAGATACGCAGTATTTT. Amino acids: CASSPSRLAGSTDTQYF.

The chain recombines TRBV7-2 with TRBJ1-4, with D unclear. Between the trimmed V and J ends, which lost 3 bases and 4 bases, there was a span of 15 bases. Germline V lookup: CDR1 SGHTA, CDR2 FQGNSA. The CDR3 totals 16 residues. CDR3 sequence: CASSFNGAQSNEKLFF. DNA for the CDR3: TGTGCCAGCAGCTTTAATGGTGCGCAAAGTAATGAAAAACTGTTTTTT.

This clone was recorded a few times. The chain has TRBV5-1 and TRBJ2-7; possible D gene TRBD2, 5 bases. CDR3 length equals 14 residues. The germline CDR1 and CDR2 sequences are SGHRS and YFSETQ. V was trimmed by 1 base and J by 2 bases, leaving 10 bases between them. In DNA, the CDR3 is TGCGCCAGCAGCTTGCGAGGGTCCGCCTACGAGCAGTACTTC. Protein sequence: CASSLRGSAYEQYF.

The chain uses TRBV5-1 and TRBJ2-7; 9 bases match TRBD1. CDR1 and CDR2 from the germline V gene are SGHRS and YFSETQ. The trim removed 2 bases at V and 0 bases at J, leaving 6 bases unmatched. The CDR3 is made up of 16 amino acids. Here the CDR3 DNA reads TGCGCCAGCAGCTTTTCCCGGGACAGGGTCTCCTACGAGCAGTACTTC. This gives the protein CASSFSRDRVSYEQYF. The entire variable domain, with the rest obtained from reference TRBV5-1 and TRBJ2-7, is as follows: KAGVTQTPRYLIKTRGQQVTLSCSPISGHRSVSWYQQTPGQGLQFLFEYFSETQRNKGNFPGRFSGRQFSNSRSEMNVSTLELGDSALYLCASSFSRDRVSYEQYFGPGTRLTVT.

The CDR3 nucleotides read TGTGCCAGCAGTTACTCGACTGGGACCATATATTTT. The encoded protein is CASSYSTGTIYF. The chain has TRBV6-2 or TRBV6-3 and TRBJ1-3; D uncertain. The CDR3 contains 12 residues. Per germline, CDR1 MNHEY and CDR2 SVGEGT. The ends were cut back, 0 bases at V and 10 bases at J, with 7 bases in the middle.

The chain employs TRBV2 and TRBJ1-5, with TRBD1 identical over 10 bases. CDR3 length: 18 amino acids. V was clipped by 5 bases and J by 6 bases; unmatched bases: 16. CDR1 SNHLY and CDR2 FYNNEI come from the germline V gene. The CDR3 DNA is TGTGCCAGCAGTCACGACAGGGGGCGTGGAGGTGAAGGTCAGCCCCAGCATTTT. This translates into CASSHDRGRGGEGQPQHF.

A note on this clone: The same CDR3 can be traced to other DNA sequences in this sample. The CDR3 reads CASSQGSGTYEQYF. CDR3 DNA: TGCGCCAGCAGCCAGGGTAGCGGGACCTACGAGCAGTACTTC. The rearrangement joins TRBV4-1 to TRBJ2-7, with 8 positions matching TRBD2. The junction had 3 bases not matched to a gene; V was cut back by 3 bases and J by 2 bases. Looked up from germline, CDR1 is MGHRA and CDR2 is YSYEKL. CDR3 length: 14 residues.

V usage is TRBV20-1 and J usage is TRBJ1-1; 7 bases map to TRBD1. The CDR3 totals 14 residues. The germline gives CDR1 DFQATT, CDR2 SNEGSKA (reference sequence). V shed 3 bases and J 7 bases; nucleotides not matched to a gene: 11. The CDR3 sequence: CSASKTGEYGEAFF. The CDR3 DNA sequence: TGCAGTGCTAGTAAAACAGGGGAGTATGGTGAAGCTTTCTTT.